The 28 T cell receptor beta chains below were found in one sample sequenced in a study of cytomegalovirus exposure and HLA in healthy donors. Amplification used 60 Vbeta primers and 13 Jbeta primers. Sequencing used immunoSEQ multiplex PCR; TCRdb keeps in-frame clones, though not all of them. Among more than 100,000 clones listed, approximately 80% were seen once. The specimen was PBMCs. The receptor source for this set is a middle-aged woman in good health and CMV-seropositive.

The V and J genes are TRBV5-1 and TRBJ1-2; 10 bases agree with TRBD1. CDR1 is SGHRS, CDR2 YFSETQ, per germline. The V segment lost 0 bases and the J segment 6 bases; nucleotides outside the gene matches: 2. CDR3 length equals 14 residues. Here the CDR3 reads CASSLGTGGNGYTF. The CDR3 region has the DNA TGCGCCAGCAGCTTGGGGACAGGGGGAAATGGCTACACCTTC.

This clone was counted only a few times. The V and J genes are TRBV6-1 and TRBJ2-5; the match to TRBD1 covers 12 bases. This CDR3 has 15 amino acids. The V and J ends lost 3 bases and 5 bases, in that order; junction bases with no gene match: 4. Germline V gives CDR1 MNHNS, CDR2 SASEGT. The DNA for the CDR3 is TGTGCCAGCAGTGAGGGGACAGGGGGCCGTGAGACCCAGTACTTC. Translation gives CASSEGTGGRETQYF.

V is TRBV7-6 and J is TRBJ2-1; D is perhaps TRBD2 (6 bases). Germline lookup yields CDR1 SGHVS and CDR2 FNYEAQ. V lost 3 bases and J 5 bases, leaving 14 bases between the germline ends. CDR3 length: 15 amino acids. DNA for the CDR3: TGTGCCAGCAGCTTGAGGGGCAAGCGGGACAATGAGCAGTTCTTC. It translates to CASSLRGKRDNEQFF.

The rearrangement uses TRBV2 and TRBJ2-5; 7 bases agree with TRBD1. The CDR3 runs 13 residues. V lost 5 bases, J lost 5 bases, and 5 bases stayed unmatched. The V gene's germline CDR1 is SNHLY and CDR2 FYNNEI. CDR3 residues: CASSRQGWETQYF. CDR3 in DNA: TGTGCCAGCAGTAGACAGGGCTGGGAGACCCAGTACTTC.

This clone was seen a handful of times. The chain links TRBV19 to TRBJ1-4, with 10 bases matching TRBD1. The CDR3 totals 15 residues. V dropped 6 bases and J dropped 8; count of bases not matched to a gene: 9. Per germline, CDR1 LNHDA and CDR2 SQIVND (reference sequence). This CDR3 is CASRRTGGEAEKLFF. CDR3 nucleotides: TGTGCCAGTAGGAGGACAGGGGGTGAAGCGGAAAAACTGTTTTTT.

This chain uses TRBV7-3 with TRBJ1-6; the match to TRBD1 covers 7 bases. Germline CDR1 SGHTA, CDR2 FQGTGA. Trimming took 5 bases from V and 8 from J; bases not matched to a gene: 3. This CDR3 comprises 13 residues. CDR3 in amino acids: CASSRQGDSPLHF. The CDR3 DNA reads as TGTGCCAGCAGCCGTCAGGGGGATTCACCCCTCCACTTT.

The rearrangement joins TRBV5-5 to TRBJ1-5, with TRBD1 matching 8 bases. After removal of 0 bases from V and 1 base from J, the junction contained 6 bases not matched to a gene. CDR3 length: 17 residues. Germline values: CDR1 SGHKS, CDR2 YYEKEE (reference sequence). CDR3 bases: TGTGCCAGCAGCTTGGGGGGTACAGGGGGAAGCAATCAGCCCCAGCATTTT. The encoded protein is CASSLGGTGGSNQPQHF.

The J gene is TRBJ2-2, the V gene TRBV4-2; 11 bases fit TRBD2. The CDR3 has 15 residues. V was pared by 5 bases and J by 4 bases, with 3 bases of the junction left unmatched. CDR1 and CDR2 from the germline V gene are LGHNA and YNFKEQ. The CDR3 here is CASSSGTSGTGELFF. The CDR3 DNA reads TGTGCCAGCAGCTCCGGGACTAGCGGCACCGGGGAGCTGTTTTTT.

In regard to this clone: The same CDR3 can be traced to other DNA sequences in this sample. J is TRBJ1-1 and V is TRBV7-2; 7 bases are shared with TRBD1. The CDR3 consists of 14 residues. The V gene end was trimmed by 5 bases and the J gene end by 0 bases; junction bases not matched to a gene: 3. The germline CDR1 and CDR2 sequences are SGHTA and FQGNSA. The CDR3 DNA reads as TGTGCCAGCAGCCTCACAGGGGTGAACACTGAAGCTTTCTTT. This encodes CASSLTGVNTEAFF.

V and J are TRBV4-1 and TRBJ2-1, with a tentative D call TRBD2 (6 bases). Trimming left V 2 bases short and J 3 bases short, with 20 bases between. Germline CDR1 is MGHRA and CDR2 is YSYEKL. The CDR3 sequence is 18 residues long. The CDR3: CASSQNAAGTSGYNEQFF. CDR3 DNA sequence: TGCGCCAGCAGCCAAAATGCCGCCGGGACTTCTGGCTACAATGAGCAGTTCTTC.

The chain is built from TRBV6-5 and TRBJ2-5; 7 positions agree with TRBD1. J was trimmed by 5 bases and V by 6 bases; bases with no gene match: 9. This CDR3 has 14 residues. The germline gives CDR1 MNHEY, CDR2 SVGAGI. The CDR3 nucleotides read TGTGCCAGCAGACCGGGACAGTTATTCGAGACCCAGTACTTC. Its protein is CASRPGQLFETQYF.

The chain combines TRBV5-4 with TRBJ2-7; D is uncertain. CDR3 length equals 15 residues. V lost 0 bases and J lost 0, with 10 bases in between. Germline V gene sequence: CDR1 SGHNT, CDR2 YYREEE (reference sequence). In nucleotides, the CDR3 is TGTGCCAGCAGCTTGGTCCCGACAAGCTCCTACGAGCAGTACTTC. This sequence encodes CASSLVPTSSYEQYF. Full variable domain (remainder filled in from reference TRBV5-4 and TRBJ2-7): ETGVTQSPTHLIKTRGQQVTLRCSSQSGHNTVSWYQQALGQGPQFIFQYYREEENGRGNFPPRFSGLQFPNYSSELNVNALELDDSALYLCASSLVPTSSYEQYFGPGTRLTVT.

The chain links TRBV7-9 to TRBJ2-3, with D hard to call. CDR1 and CDR2 (germline): SEHNR, FQNEAQ (reference sequence). This CDR3 comprises 13 residues. Trimming took off 1 base at V and 6 bases at J, with 8 bases between the two ends. The CDR3 region is CASSLGEMDTQYF. The DNA of the CDR3 is TGTGCCAGCAGCTTAGGCGAGATGGATACGCAGTATTTT. The full variable domain, completed using reference TRBV7-9 and TRBJ2-3, is DTGVSQNPRHKITKRGQNVTFRCDPISEHNRLYWYRQTLGQGPEFLTYFQNEAQLEKSRLLSDRFSAERPKGSFSTLEIQRTEQGDSAMYLCASSLGEMDTQYFGPGTRLTVL.

The table lists this clone with a few counts. The rearrangement links TRBV19 to TRBJ2-5; D is possibly TRBD1 (5 bases). This CDR3 has 13 residues. V was cut by 6 bases and J by 4 bases, with 12 bases left in between. Germline V CDR1 and CDR2: LNHDA, SQIVND (reference sequence). CDR3 coding DNA: TGTGCCAGTAGCGTGGGGCTAAGAGAGACCCAGTACTTC. As protein: CASSVGLRETQYF.

DNA of the CDR3: TGTGCCAGCATCCGGACTAGTGTTTTCGATGAGCAGTTCTTC. Its translation is CASIRTSVFDEQFF. The rearrangement links TRBV6-1 to TRBJ2-1; 7 bases are shared with TRBD2. The CDR3 has 14 amino acids. Per the germline V gene, CDR1 is MNHNS and CDR2 is SASEGT. The junction had 11 bases not matched to a gene; V was cut back by 7 bases and J by 8 bases.

The chain uses TRBV11-3 and TRBJ2-7; D ambiguous. CDR1 and CDR2 from the germline V gene are SGHNT and YENEEA. The CDR3 totals 13 residues. The germline V and J ends were trimmed by 10 bases and 2 bases, with 15 bases remaining between them. CDR3 residues: CATPLAVPYEQYF. The CDR3 nucleotides read TGTGCCACCCCCCTGGCGGTACCCTACGAGCAGTACTTC.

The V and J genes are TRBV7-9 and TRBJ2-1; the match to TRBD2 covers 8 bases. The CDR3 extends over 15 amino acids. V gave up 5 bases and J gave up 2 bases; unmatched junction bases: 5. CDR1 is SEHNR, CDR2 FQNEAQ, per germline (reference sequence). The DNA for the CDR3 is TGTGCCAGCAGCCTTGGACTAGCCACCTACAATGAGCAGTTCTTC. This translates into CASSLGLATYNEQFF. Full variable domain (remainder filled in from reference TRBV7-9 and TRBJ2-1): DTGVSQNPRHKITKRGQNVTFRCDPISEHNRLYWYRQTLGQGPEFLTYFQNEAQLEKSRLLSDRFSAERPKGSFSTLEIQRTEQGDSAMYLCASSLGLATYNEQFFGPGTRLTVL.

The rearrangement uses TRBV5-1 and TRBJ1-6; TRBD1 agrees at 7 bases. The V gene end was trimmed by 3 bases and the J gene end by 3 bases; junction bases not matched to a gene: 6. CDR1 and CDR2 from the germline V gene are SGHRS and YFSETQ. This CDR3 is built from 16 residues. CDR3 region: CASSSGQQFYNSPLHF. As DNA, the CDR3 is TGCGCCAGCAGCTCGGGACAGCAATTCTATAATTCACCCCTCCACTTT.

V and J are TRBV6-5 and TRBJ1-2, with D possibly matching TRBD1 (5 bases). Germline V CDR1 and CDR2: MNHEY, SVGAGI. V was trimmed by 8 bases and J by 3 bases, leaving 10 bases between them. The CDR3 has 12 residues. The CDR3 DNA reads as TGTGCCAGCGGGGGAGGTTACTATGGCTACACCTTC. The encoded protein is CASGGGYYGYTF.

The chain is built from TRBV2 and TRBJ2-3, with 15 bases that match TRBD2. CDR1 SNHLY and CDR2 FYNNEI come from the germline V gene. This CDR3 contains 16 residues. J was trimmed by 0 bases and V by 8 bases; bases with no gene match: 3. CDR3 DNA sequence: TGTGCCAGCCCGGGACTAGCGGGAGGAAGCACAGATACGCAGTATTTT. Translating it yields CASPGLAGGSTDTQYF.

V gene TRBV29-1 combines with J gene TRBJ2-1; 9 nucleotides line up with TRBD1. Losses at the gene ends were 3 bases for V and 9 bases for J; bases not matched to a gene: 15. Per germline, CDR1 SQVTM and CDR2 ANQGSEA. This CDR3 comprises 16 residues. DNA for the CDR3: TGCAGCGTTGACCCACAACAGGGGGCTTATTTCGGTGAGCAGTTCTTC. Amino acid sequence: CSVDPQQGAYFGEQFF.

This sequence joins TRBV7-2 and TRBJ2-3; no clear D. Germline V gene sequence: CDR1 SGHTA, CDR2 FQGNSA. V was pared by 3 bases and J by 4 bases, with 5 bases between. The CDR3 runs 12 residues. DNA of the CDR3: TGTGCCAGCAGCTTTTCTGCAGATACGCAGTATTTT. Encoded protein: CASSFSADTQYF.

The rearrangement uses TRBV7-3 and TRBJ1-1; possible D gene TRBD1, 6 bases. Germline loops: CDR1 SGHTA, CDR2 FQGTGA. The CDR3 is 13 amino acids. With 5 bases removed from V and 2 bases from J, the gap between germline ends came to 9 bases. The CDR3 region has the DNA TGTGCCAGCAGCGAACAGGGTAACACTGAAGCTTTCTTT. Protein product: CASSEQGNTEAFF.

The chain couples TRBV6-1 to TRBJ1-2; D not certain. Looked up from germline, CDR1 is MNHNS and CDR2 is SASEGT. Trimming took 7 bases from V and 1 from J, leaving 13 bases between them. The CDR3 totals 14 residues. CDR3 region: CASTSGALNYGYTF. The CDR3 coding sequence is TGTGCCAGCACCTCTGGAGCGCTTAACTATGGCTACACCTTC.

This sequence joins TRBV6-5 and TRBJ2-1; the match to TRBD2 covers 13 bases. This CDR3 comprises 14 residues. Germline V gene sequence: CDR1 MNHEY, CDR2 SVGAGI. Germline trimming cut 5 bases from V and 9 bases from J; bases unmatched to any gene: 4. The CDR3 spells CASSGLAGEGEQFF. CDR3 coding DNA: TGTGCCAGCAGTGGACTAGCGGGAGAGGGTGAGCAGTTCTTC.

In this sample, this clone turned up once. J is TRBJ1-2 and V is TRBV19; 8 bases fit TRBD1. Per the germline V gene, CDR1 is LNHDA and CDR2 is SQIVND (reference sequence). This CDR3 contains 15 residues. With 4 bases clipped from V and 3 bases from J, the junction kept 7 bases outside the gene matches. The CDR3 region is CASSTPGQVYYGYTF. DNA of the CDR3: TGTGCCAGTAGTACCCCGGGACAGGTATACTATGGCTACACCTTC.

This CDR3 is CASSREAAEGNQPQHF. Written as DNA, the CDR3 is TGTGCCAGCAGTCGAGAGGCGGCAGAGGGCAATCAGCCCCAGCATTTT. The chain uses TRBV2 and TRBJ1-5; no reliable D call. The CDR3 extends over 16 amino acids. Germline values: CDR1 SNHLY, CDR2 FYNNEI. V was pared by 5 bases and J by 2 bases, with 16 bases between.

The chain uses TRBV18 and TRBJ1-1, with a weak D call TRBD1 (5 bases). Trimming shortened V by 4 bases and J by 8 bases, and 11 bases separated the two germline ends. Germline CDR1 KGHSH, CDR2 LQKENI. The CDR3 covers 12 residues. The CDR3 DNA sequence: TGTGCCAGCTCACGGGGGGAGACCGAAGCTTTCTTT. This gives the protein CASSRGETEAFF.